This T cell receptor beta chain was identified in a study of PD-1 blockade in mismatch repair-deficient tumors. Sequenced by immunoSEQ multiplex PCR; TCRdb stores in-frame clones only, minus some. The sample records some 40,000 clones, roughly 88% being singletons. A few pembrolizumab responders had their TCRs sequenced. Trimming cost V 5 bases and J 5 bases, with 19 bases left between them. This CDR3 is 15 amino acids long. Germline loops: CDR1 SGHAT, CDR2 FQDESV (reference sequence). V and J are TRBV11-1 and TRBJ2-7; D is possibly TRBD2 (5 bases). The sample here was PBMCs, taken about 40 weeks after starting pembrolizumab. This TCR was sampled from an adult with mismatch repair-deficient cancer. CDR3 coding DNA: TGTGCCAGCAGCCCTTCGAGGGCTGGCGTCCACGAGCAGTACTTC. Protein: CASSPSRAGVHEQYF.